This T cell receptor beta chain was captured in a study of T cells after yellow fever vaccination. Study-level background: Where fractions had low cell numbers, libraries were prepared from them with the SMART-Seq v4 Ultra Low Input RNA kit.

TCRdb ran MiXCR on the 5' RACE reads and lists one entry per CDR3 protein. The sample shows a few hundred thousand distinct CDR3 sequences, about 4% of them seen only once. General observations from the study: Reappearance after the booster was seen for most primary-vaccination clones, at about 95% CD4 and 70% to 90% CD8.

In regard to this clonotype: Its antigen is not identified.

The receptor's source is a man aged 18 to 29 who received the YFV17D yellow fever vaccine. Sequencing was performed on PBMCs, taken 5 days after the yellow fever booster vaccination.

CDR3 coding DNA: TGCGCCAGCAGCCTAAACTCCAGGGGGGAAGGAAACACCATATATTTT. Translation: CASSLNSRGEGNTIYF. The chain uses TRBV4-3 and TRBJ1-3; TRBD1 matches 7 bases. Germline V CDR1 and CDR2: LGHNA, YSLEER. J gave up 4 bases and V 4 bases, and 10 bases lay outside the gene matches. There are 16 residues in the CDR3.